One sample yielded the 30 T cell receptor beta chains listed below, sequenced in a study of cytomegalovirus exposure and HLA in healthy donors. Vbeta (60) and Jbeta (13) primers were used in the PCR. Clones were sequenced by immunoSEQ multiplex PCR, and TCRdb holds only the in-frame ones, with some missing. Here the sample spans roughly 200,000 clones, roughly 80% being singletons. The material sequenced was PBMCs. The origin of the receptors is a man between 35 and 55 years old in good health and CMV-seropositive.

The rearrangement uses TRBV27 and TRBJ1-6; D perhaps matches TRBD1 (5 bases). The length of the CDR3 is 15 residues. V shed 3 bases and J shed 7 bases, with 13 bases lying between them. Germline loops: CDR1 MNHEY, CDR2 SMNVEV (reference sequence). As DNA, the CDR3 is TGTGCCAGCAGTTTGTTGGGGCCTCCAAATTCACCCCTCCACTTT. It is translated as CASSLLGPPNSPLHF.

The chain links TRBV7-2 to TRBJ2-7, with TRBD2 matching over 8 bases. The CDR3 covers 15 residues. The V gene's germline CDR1 is SGHTA and CDR2 FQGNSA. Losses at the gene ends were 5 bases for V and 1 base for J; bases not matched to a gene: 7. Written as DNA, the CDR3 is TGTGCCAGCAGCCCGGGGGGGGGTGGTTCCTACGAGCAGTACTTC. Translated: CASSPGGGGSYEQYF. The entire variable domain, with the rest obtained from reference TRBV7-2 and TRBJ2-7, is as follows: GAGVSQSPSNKVTEKGKDVELRCDPISGHTALYWYRQSLGQGLEFLIYFQGNSAPDKSGLPSDRFSAERTGGSVSTLTIQRTQQEDSAVYLCASSPGGGGSYEQYFGPGTRLTVT.

This clone appeared once. The chain employs TRBV20-1 and TRBJ2-1; 11 nucleotides match TRBD2. V lost 7 bases and J lost 15; bases outside the gene matches: 8. The CDR3 is 11 residues long. Germline V gene sequence: CDR1 DFQATT, CDR2 SNEGSKA (reference sequence). CDR3 DNA sequence: TGCAGTGTGGGTAGCGGGAGGGCCCTGTTCTTC. Amino acid sequence: CSVGSGRALFF.

V gene TRBV5-1 combines with J gene TRBJ2-3; 10 bases agree with TRBD2. Germline assignment: CDR1 SGHRS and CDR2 YFSETQ. The CDR3 contains 14 residues. J was trimmed by 2 bases and V by 5 bases; bases with no gene match: 2. The CDR3 region is CASRLAGITDTQYF. In DNA form, the CDR3 reads TGCGCCAGCAGACTAGCGGGGATCACAGATACGCAGTATTTT. The full variable domain, its missing parts supplied by reference TRBV5-1 and TRBJ2-3, is KAGVTQTPRYLIKTRGQQVTLSCSPISGHRSVSWYQQTPGQGLQFLFEYFSETQRNKGNFPGRFSGRQFSNSRSEMNVSTLELGDSALYLCASRLAGITDTQYFGPGTRLTVL.

CDR3: CASPPRRDSHSNQPQHF. CDR3 in DNA: TGTGCCAGTCCCCCGCGGCGGGACAGCCATAGCAATCAGCCCCAGCATTTT. The chain joins TRBV19 to TRBJ1-5, with 7 bases fitting TRBD1. V was pared by 8 bases and J by 0 bases, with 13 bases of the junction left unmatched. This CDR3 is built from 17 residues. From germline, CDR1 is LNHDA and CDR2 SQIVND (reference sequence).

CDR3 region: CASSPPWQGIGATNEKLFF. The DNA of the CDR3 is TGTGCCAGCTCACCACCGTGGCAGGGGATAGGGGCAACTAATGAAAAACTGTTTTTT. The chain uses TRBV18 and TRBJ1-4; tentative D call: TRBD1 (6 bases). Germline values: CDR1 KGHSH, CDR2 LQKENI. CDR3 length: 19 residues. V lost 0 bases, J lost 0 bases, and 17 bases lay in between.

V and J are TRBV5-6 and TRBJ1-2; 7 bases are a match to TRBD1. This CDR3 is 16 amino acids long. Looked up from germline, CDR1 is SGHDT and CDR2 is YYEEEE. V lost 0 bases to trimming and J lost 1 base; unmatched junction nucleotides: 6. This chain's CDR3 is CASSLVGQDDNYGYTF. The CDR3 bases are TGTGCCAGCAGCTTGGTAGGACAGGATGATAACTATGGCTACACCTTC.

This sequence joins TRBV29-1 and TRBJ2-7; TRBD2 aligns across 13 bases. This CDR3 comprises 17 residues. CDR1 is SQVTM and CDR2 is ANQGSEA in the germline V gene. J lost 1 base, V lost 4 bases, and 10 bases had no gene match. The CDR3 sequence is CSVVPRGTSGASYEQYF. In nucleotides, the CDR3 is TGCAGCGTTGTCCCCCGGGGGACTAGCGGGGCATCCTACGAGCAGTACTTC.

The V call is TRBV7-9, the J call TRBJ2-7; maybe TRBD2 (7 bases). The CDR3 sequence is 14 residues long. V was cut by 0 bases and J by 7 bases, with 13 bases left in between. Germline CDR1 and CDR2: SEHNR and FQNEAQ (reference sequence). Here the CDR3 reads CASSLAGGPPEQYF. The CDR3 region has the DNA TGTGCCAGCAGCTTAGCCGGGGGGCCCCCGGAGCAGTACTTC. The variable domain in full, completed from reference TRBV7-9 and TRBJ2-7, reads DTGVSQNPRHKITKRGQNVTFRCDPISEHNRLYWYRQTLGQGPEFLTYFQNEAQLEKSRLLSDRFSAERPKGSFSTLEIQRTEQGDSAMYLCASSLAGGPPEQYFGPGTRLTVT.

The V call is TRBV5-1, the J call TRBJ2-3; 11 nucleotides line up with TRBD2. The V and J ends lost 0 bases and 2 bases, in that order; junction bases with no gene match: 5. Germline V gene sequence: CDR1 SGHRS, CDR2 YFSETQ. The CDR3 is 17 residues long. CDR3 protein: CASSLATSGIDTDTQYF. The CDR3 DNA is TGCGCCAGCAGCTTGGCGACTAGCGGGATAGACACAGATACGCAGTATTTT.

V usage is TRBV9 and J usage is TRBJ2-1; D remains ambiguous. Germline V gives CDR1 SGDLS, CDR2 YYNGEE. The CDR3 length is 13 residues. V was clipped by 0 bases and J by 3 bases, with 4 bases between them. The CDR3 sequence is CASSVDSYNEQFF. CDR3 DNA: TGTGCCAGCAGCGTAGACAGCTACAATGAGCAGTTCTTC. The full variable domain, with the rest looked up from reference TRBV9 and TRBJ2-1, is DSGVTQTPKHLITATGQRVTLRCSPRSGDLSVYWYQQSLDQGLQFLIQYYNGEERAKGNILERFSAQQFPDLHSELNLSSLELGDSALYFCASSVDSYNEQFFGPGTRLTVL.

The chain joins TRBV5-4 to TRBJ2-7, with D perhaps TRBD2 (6 bases). V was cut by 4 bases and J by 0 bases, with 14 bases left in between. Germline V gene data show CDR1 as SGHNT and CDR2 as YYREEE (reference sequence). The CDR3 has 15 residues. This CDR3 is CASSPRAGSSYEQYF. The CDR3 DNA reads as TGTGCCAGCAGCCCCAGGGCGGGAAGCTCCTACGAGCAGTACTTC.

This chain joins TRBV7-3 and TRBJ2-2, with D perhaps TRBD1 (6 bases). With 2 bases removed from V and 7 bases from J, the gap between germline ends came to 23 bases. There are 18 residues in the CDR3. Germline CDR1 and CDR2: SGHTA and FQGTGA. The CDR3 region is CASSLRPAGALSGGELFF. DNA for the CDR3: TGTGCCAGCAGCTTACGGCCGGCAGGGGCTTTAAGCGGCGGGGAGCTGTTTTTT.

This CDR3 reads CASSEIPKGRGYEQYF. CDR3 sequence (DNA): TGTGCCAGCAGTGAGATCCCCAAGGGTAGGGGGTACGAGCAGTACTTC. The chain couples TRBV6-1 to TRBJ2-7; a possible D gene is TRBD1 (6 bases). The germline gives CDR1 MNHNS, CDR2 SASEGT. CDR3 length: 16 amino acids. Trimming removed 3 bases from V and 4 bases from J, with 19 bases in between.

This chain connects TRBV19 to TRBJ2-3; TRBD1 matches 7 bases. The CDR3 consists of 17 residues. The germline V gene has CDR1 LNHDA and CDR2 SQIVND (reference sequence). After removal of 4 bases from V and 1 base from J, the junction contained 11 bases not matched to a gene. Here the CDR3 DNA reads TGTGCCAGTAGTACGCGAACAGGGGCCTCCGGCACAGATACGCAGTATTTT. It codes for CASSTRTGASGTDTQYF. The whole variable domain, remainder taken from reference TRBV19 and TRBJ2-3, is DGGITQSPKYLFRKEGQNVTLSCEQNLNHDAMYWYRQDPGQGLRLIYYSQIVNDFQKGDIAEGYSVSREKKESFPLTVTSAQKNPTAFYLCASSTRTGASGTDTQYFGPGTRLTVL.

The rearrangement links TRBV7-9 to TRBJ2-7; possible D gene TRBD1, 6 bases. Trimming took off 5 bases at V and 3 bases at J, with 11 bases between the two ends. The CDR3 totals 13 residues. Germline V gene data show CDR1 as SEHNR and CDR2 as FQNEAQ (reference sequence). The CDR3 nucleotides read TGTGCCAGCAGCATTACAGGGATCTACGAGCAGTACTTC. It is translated as CASSITGIYEQYF. Supplemented by reference TRBV7-9 and TRBJ2-7, the full variable domain reads DTGVSQNPRHKITKRGQNVTFRCDPISEHNRLYWYRQTLGQGPEFLTYFQNEAQLEKSRLLSDRFSAERPKGSFSTLEIQRTEQGDSAMYLCASSITGIYEQYFGPGTRLTVT.

This chain joins TRBV30 and TRBJ2-2; tentatively, D is TRBD1 (5 bases). The CDR3 is made up of 15 amino acids. V was trimmed by 3 bases and J by 3 bases, leaving 14 bases between them. The germline gives CDR1 GTSNPN, CDR2 SVGIG (reference sequence). The CDR3 sequence is CAWSPMQGDTGELFF. CDR3 sequence (DNA): TGTGCCTGGAGCCCCATGCAAGGGGACACCGGGGAGCTGTTTTTT.

The CDR3 DNA reads as TGTGCCAGCAGCTTAGCCGGCGCCCAGGTCGTGTTCTTC. Its translation: CASSLAGAQVVFF. This chain links TRBV7-2 with TRBJ2-1; no clear D gene. The CDR3 runs to 13 residues. CDR1 is SGHTA, CDR2 FQGNSA, per germline. Trimming took 0 bases from V and 15 from J, leaving 15 bases between them.

V usage is TRBV5-1 and J usage is TRBJ1-3; 7 bases map to TRBD1. V was clipped by 4 bases and J by 2 bases; unmatched bases: 9. Germline V CDR1 and CDR2: SGHRS, YFSETQ. The CDR3 length is 16 residues. The CDR3 is CASSLSTGDAGNTIYF. The CDR3 nucleotides read TGCGCCAGCAGCCTGTCAACAGGGGACGCTGGAAACACCATATATTTT.

This clone was counted a single time. J is TRBJ2-1 and V is TRBV19; 10 nucleotides line up with TRBD1. Germline CDR1 LNHDA, CDR2 SQIVND (reference sequence). The trim removed 5 bases at V and 7 bases at J, leaving 5 bases unmatched. The CDR3 contains 14 residues. Here the CDR3 DNA reads TGTGCCAGTAGTTTAAGGACAGGGGGAAATGAGCAGTTCTTC. Amino acids: CASSLRTGGNEQFF.

The rearrangement links TRBV28 to TRBJ2-7; 16 bases line up with TRBD2. Germline V gene lookup returns CDR1 MDHEN and CDR2 SYDVKM. The CDR3 totals 16 residues. The V segment lost 2 bases and the J segment 6 bases; nucleotides outside the gene matches: 4. The CDR3 reads CASSLGTSGRAVEQYF. For the CDR3, the DNA is TGTGCCAGCAGTTTAGGGACTAGCGGGAGGGCCGTCGAGCAGTACTTC.

V is TRBV4-1 and J is TRBJ1-1; D is undetermined. This CDR3 spans 15 amino acids. Germline V gene lookup returns CDR1 MGHRA and CDR2 YSYEKL. V was shortened by 1 base and J by 8 bases, with 17 bases between the two germline ends. This CDR3 is CASSQVPGKGSEAFF. In DNA, the CDR3 is TGCGCCAGCAGCCAAGTACCCGGGAAAGGGTCCGAAGCTTTCTTT.

This chain uses TRBV14 with TRBJ1-1; unclear D gene. Looked up from germline, CDR1 is SGHDN and CDR2 is FVKESK. V lost 4 bases and J lost 1, with 4 bases in between. This CDR3 spans 12 amino acids. The CDR3 loop is CASSRRNTEAFF. The CDR3 region has the DNA TGTGCCAGCAGCCGCAGGAACACTGAAGCTTTCTTT.

The CDR3 loop reads CAPPGYGYTF. In DNA, the CDR3 is TGTGCCCCCCCGGGGTATGGCTACACCTTC. The chain recombines TRBV21-1 with TRBJ1-2. TRBV21-1 is a known pseudogene. This CDR3 is built from 10 residues.

The chain couples TRBV7-9 to TRBJ2-5; 7 bases agree with TRBD1. The J call could be wrong; TRBJ2-7 is a better fit for the DNA end. Per the germline V gene, CDR1 is SEHNR and CDR2 is FQNEAQ (reference sequence). The CDR3 totals 15 residues. CDR3 in amino acids: CASSFRETGFYEQYF. DNA of the CDR3: TGTGCCAGCAGCTTTAGGGAGACAGGGTTCTACGAGCAGTACTTC.

This rearrangement joins TRBV9 to TRBJ2-7; the match to TRBD2 covers 10 bases. CDR3 length: 15 amino acids. With V trimmed by 0 bases and J by 4 bases, 4 bases remained unmatched. Germline CDR1 and CDR2: SGDLS and YYNGEE. Here the CDR3 reads CASSVASSGSYEQYF. The CDR3 DNA is TGTGCCAGCAGCGTAGCGTCTAGCGGGAGTTACGAGCAGTACTTC.

The chain carries TRBV28 and TRBJ2-7, with TRBD2 matching 11 bases. The CDR3 has 15 residues. V was clipped by 6 bases and J by 3 bases; unmatched bases: 7. The germline CDR1 and CDR2 sequences are MDHEN and SYDVKM. The DNA for the CDR3 is TGTGCCAGCAGGCCCGGGACTAGCGGAGTCTACGAGCAGTACTTC. This encodes CASRPGTSGVYEQYF. Full variable domain (missing parts from reference TRBV28 and TRBJ2-7): DVKVTQSSRYLVKRTGEKVFLECVQDMDHENMFWYRQDPGLGLRLIYFSYDVKMKEKGDIPEGYSVSREKKERFSLILESASTNQTSMYLCASRPGTSGVYEQYFGPGTRLTVT.

For the CDR3, the DNA is TGCGCCAGCAGCCAAGATCAGTATGGGGCAACCCCTAGCACAGATACGCAGTATTTT. As protein: CASSQDQYGATPSTDTQYF. This chain links TRBV4-3 with TRBJ2-3; D perhaps matches TRBD1 (5 bases). Germline CDR1 and CDR2: LGHNA and YSLEER. With 0 bases removed from V and 0 bases from J, the gap between germline ends came to 19 bases. The CDR3 is made up of 19 amino acids.

J is TRBJ2-6 and V is TRBV6-6; no definite D call. CDR1 MNHNY and CDR2 SVGAGI come from the germline V gene (reference sequence). Between the trimmed V and J ends, which lost 6 bases and 2 bases, there was a span of 11 bases. The CDR3 runs to 15 residues. CDR3 sequence: CASRGRLTGANVLTF. The CDR3 DNA sequence: TGTGCCAGCAGGGGCCGGCTGACTGGGGCCAACGTCCTGACTTTC.

This chain joins TRBV5-4 and TRBJ2-7; D is perhaps TRBD2 (5 bases). CDR3 size: 16 residues. Per the germline V gene, CDR1 is SGHNT and CDR2 is YYREEE (reference sequence). Trimming left V 7 bases short and J 1 base short, with 21 bases between. Written as DNA, the CDR3 is TGTGCCAGCGCCCCGGGGTGGGCTCTGAAGTCCTACGAGCAGTACTTC. Its translation is CASAPGWALKSYEQYF.